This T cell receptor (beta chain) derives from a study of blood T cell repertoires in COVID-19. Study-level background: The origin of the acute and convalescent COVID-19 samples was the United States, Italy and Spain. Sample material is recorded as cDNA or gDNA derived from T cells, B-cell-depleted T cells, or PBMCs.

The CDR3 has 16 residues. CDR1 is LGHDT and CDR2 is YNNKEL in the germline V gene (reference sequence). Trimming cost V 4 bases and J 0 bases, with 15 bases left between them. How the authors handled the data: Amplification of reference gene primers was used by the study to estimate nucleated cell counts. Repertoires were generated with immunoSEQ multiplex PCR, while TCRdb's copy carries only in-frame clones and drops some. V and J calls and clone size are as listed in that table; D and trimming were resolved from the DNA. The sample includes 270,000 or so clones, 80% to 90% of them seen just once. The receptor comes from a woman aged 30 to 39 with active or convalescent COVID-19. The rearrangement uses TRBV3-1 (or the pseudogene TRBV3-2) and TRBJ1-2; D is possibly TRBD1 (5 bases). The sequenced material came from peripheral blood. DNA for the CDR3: TGTGCCAGCAGCCGACAAGGGGCCAGTACTAACTATGGCTACACCTTC. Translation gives CASSRQGASTNYGYTF.